A single sample is the source of the 4 T cell receptor beta chains below, sequenced in a study of spatial heterogeneity in lung cancer. Study-wide findings and caveats: One measure, the expanded intratumoral alpha and beta TCR count, tracked tumor mutation counts.

These receptors' antigens are unknown. Time point defined: sample taken at primary tumor resection. TCRdb reanalysed the 5' RACE reads using MiXCR and keeps one entry per CDR3 protein. Of some 1,300 distinct CDR3 sequences in the sample, roughly 10% were seen once. Sequenced here: lung tumor tissue, sampled at surgery. Source of these receptors: a male donor with early-stage non-small cell lung cancer.

This clonotype is deemed medium-sized. The chain combines TRBV6-1 with TRBJ2-3, with 7 bases aligning to TRBD2. Germline-derived CDR1 and CDR2 are MNHNS and SASEGT. After removal of 6 bases from V and 0 bases from J, the junction contained 9 bases not matched to a gene. The CDR3 is made up of 16 amino acids. The CDR3: CASRNQLAYSTDTQYF. For the CDR3, the DNA is TGTGCCAGCAGGAACCAACTAGCGTATAGCACAGATACGCAGTATTTT.

By sample share, this clonotype is medium-sized. The V gene is TRBV20-1, the J gene TRBJ2-5; 7 bases fit TRBD1. CDR1 and CDR2 from the germline V gene are DFQATT and SNEGSKA (reference sequence). V lost 1 base to trimming and J lost 3 bases; unmatched junction nucleotides: 8. The CDR3 sequence is 15 residues long. The CDR3 DNA sequence: TGCAGTGCTAGAGGGCCGGGACAGACTAAAGAGACCCAGTACTTC. Amino acids: CSARGPGQTKETQYF.

This clonotype qualifies as medium-sized. This chain connects TRBV7-2 to TRBJ2-5, with 8 bases identical to TRBD1. Trimming at V came to 3 bases and at J to 5 bases, leaving 2 bases not matched to a gene. Germline CDR1 reads SGHTA; CDR2 reads FQGNSA. The CDR3 sequence is 13 residues long. The CDR3 here is CASSFRQGETQYF. The CDR3 DNA sequence: TGTGCCAGCAGCTTTCGACAGGGGGAGACCCAGTACTTC.

This clonotype ranks as medium-sized. The genes are TRBV24-1 and TRBJ2-7; 10 bases agree with TRBD1. Trimming removed 3 bases from V and 2 bases from J; junction bases left unmatched: 6. Looked up from germline, CDR1 is KGHDR and CDR2 is SFDVKD. The CDR3 is 16 amino acids. CDR3 nucleotides: TGTGCCACCAGTGATAGTCCGGGACAGGGGACCTACGAGCAGTACTTC. It yields the protein CATSDSPGQGTYEQYF.